The TCR beta chain under discussion was sequenced for a study of human T cells and chemical hapten exposure. Findings and caveats of the study: TCRs at high frequency, those above 1 in 1000, did not change with DPC sensitization.

TCRdb fed the RACE reads into MiXCR, producing one record per CDR3 protein. The repertoire holds 150,000 to 200,000 distinct CDR3 sequences, with more than 20% as singletons. Regarding time point: patch test 3, about 24 weeks after DPC sensitization. Described treatment: therapeutic diphenylcyclopropenone sensitization with weekly scalp DPC. This clonotype has more than one count but fewer than ten. Its antigen is undetermined. Trimming cost V 5 bases and J 4 bases; bases outside gene matches: 6. Germline CDR1 MNHEY, CDR2 SVGAGI. CDR3 length: 14 residues. The chain uses TRBV6-5 and TRBJ1-1; 8 bases are shared with TRBD1. The TCR comes from a woman in her 40s with alopecia areata. Some clones in this sample may be carry-over from other donors' samples. The sample in question was whole blood, obtained in connection with sensitization to the hapten diphenylcyclopropenone (DPC). The CDR3 bases are TGTGCCAGCAGTCTCCACGACAGGGGCACTGAAGCTTTCTTT. This encodes CASSLHDRGTEAFF.